This T cell receptor beta chain was obtained from a study of OX40 agonist ivuxolimab in advanced cancers. As for the study in general: Of the patients, three showed partial responses, one with hepatocellular carcinoma and two with cutaneous melanoma.

Trimming left V 8 bases short and J 5 bases short, with 15 bases between. CDR1 is SNHLY, CDR2 FYNNEI, per germline. This CDR3 spans 13 amino acids. Some clones are missing from TCRdb's copy, which holds only in-frame ones; the method was immunoSEQ multiplex PCR. Among around 56,000 clones listed, roughly 87% were seen once. In its sample, this clone is medium-sized. Material: CD4+ or CD8+ T cells sorted from blood, obtained in a trial of the OX40 agonist ivuxolimab. The chain employs TRBV2 and TRBJ1-1, with a possible D match to TRBD1 (5 bases). The clonotype originates from an adult with an advanced solid tumor such as melanoma, head and neck, liver or kidney cancer. The CDR3 DNA reads as TGTGCCAGCGGCGGGGGGGGATGGACTGAAGCTTTCTTT. Amino acid sequence: CASGGGGWTEAFF.